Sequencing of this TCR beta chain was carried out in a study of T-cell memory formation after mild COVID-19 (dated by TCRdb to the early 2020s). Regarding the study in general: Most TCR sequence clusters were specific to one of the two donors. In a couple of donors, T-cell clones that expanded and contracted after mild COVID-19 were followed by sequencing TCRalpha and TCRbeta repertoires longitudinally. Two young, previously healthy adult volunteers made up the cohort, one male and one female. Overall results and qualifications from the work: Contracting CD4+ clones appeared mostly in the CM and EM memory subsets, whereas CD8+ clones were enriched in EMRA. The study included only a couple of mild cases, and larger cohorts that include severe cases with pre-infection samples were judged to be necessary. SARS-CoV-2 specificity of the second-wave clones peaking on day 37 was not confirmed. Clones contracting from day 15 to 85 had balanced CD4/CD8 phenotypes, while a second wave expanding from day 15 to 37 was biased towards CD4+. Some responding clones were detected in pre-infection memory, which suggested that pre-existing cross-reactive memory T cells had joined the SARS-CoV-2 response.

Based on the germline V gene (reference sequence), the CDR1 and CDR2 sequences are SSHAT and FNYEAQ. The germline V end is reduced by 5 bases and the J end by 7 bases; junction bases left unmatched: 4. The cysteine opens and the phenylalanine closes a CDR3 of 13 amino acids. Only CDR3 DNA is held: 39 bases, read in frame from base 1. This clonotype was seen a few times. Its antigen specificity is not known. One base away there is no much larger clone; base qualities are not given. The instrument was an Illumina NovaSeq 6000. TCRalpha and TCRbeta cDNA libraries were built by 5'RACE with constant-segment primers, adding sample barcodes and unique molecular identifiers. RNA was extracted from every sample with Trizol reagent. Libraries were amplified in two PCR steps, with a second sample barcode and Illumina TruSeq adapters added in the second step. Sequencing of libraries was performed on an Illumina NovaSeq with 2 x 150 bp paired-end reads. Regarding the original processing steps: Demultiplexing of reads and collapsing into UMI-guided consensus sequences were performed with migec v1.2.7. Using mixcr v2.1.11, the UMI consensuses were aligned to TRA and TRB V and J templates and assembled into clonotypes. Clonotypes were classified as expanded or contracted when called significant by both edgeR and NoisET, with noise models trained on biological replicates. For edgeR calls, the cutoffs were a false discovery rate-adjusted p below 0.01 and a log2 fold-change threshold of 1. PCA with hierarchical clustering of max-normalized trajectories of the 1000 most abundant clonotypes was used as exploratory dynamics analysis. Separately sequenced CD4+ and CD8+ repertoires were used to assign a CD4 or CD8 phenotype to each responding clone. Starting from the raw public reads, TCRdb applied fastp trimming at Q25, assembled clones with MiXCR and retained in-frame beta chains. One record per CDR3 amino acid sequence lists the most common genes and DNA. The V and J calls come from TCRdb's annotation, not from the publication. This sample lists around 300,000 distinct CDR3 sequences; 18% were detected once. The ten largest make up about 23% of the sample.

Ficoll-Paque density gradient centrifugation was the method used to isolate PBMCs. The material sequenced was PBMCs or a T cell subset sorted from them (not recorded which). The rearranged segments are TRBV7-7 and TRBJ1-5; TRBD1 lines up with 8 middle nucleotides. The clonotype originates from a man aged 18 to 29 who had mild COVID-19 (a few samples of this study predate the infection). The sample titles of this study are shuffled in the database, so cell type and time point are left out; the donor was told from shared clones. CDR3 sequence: CASSIDRGQPQHF. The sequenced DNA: TGTGCCAGCAGCATCGACAGGGGCCAGCCCCAGCATTTT.